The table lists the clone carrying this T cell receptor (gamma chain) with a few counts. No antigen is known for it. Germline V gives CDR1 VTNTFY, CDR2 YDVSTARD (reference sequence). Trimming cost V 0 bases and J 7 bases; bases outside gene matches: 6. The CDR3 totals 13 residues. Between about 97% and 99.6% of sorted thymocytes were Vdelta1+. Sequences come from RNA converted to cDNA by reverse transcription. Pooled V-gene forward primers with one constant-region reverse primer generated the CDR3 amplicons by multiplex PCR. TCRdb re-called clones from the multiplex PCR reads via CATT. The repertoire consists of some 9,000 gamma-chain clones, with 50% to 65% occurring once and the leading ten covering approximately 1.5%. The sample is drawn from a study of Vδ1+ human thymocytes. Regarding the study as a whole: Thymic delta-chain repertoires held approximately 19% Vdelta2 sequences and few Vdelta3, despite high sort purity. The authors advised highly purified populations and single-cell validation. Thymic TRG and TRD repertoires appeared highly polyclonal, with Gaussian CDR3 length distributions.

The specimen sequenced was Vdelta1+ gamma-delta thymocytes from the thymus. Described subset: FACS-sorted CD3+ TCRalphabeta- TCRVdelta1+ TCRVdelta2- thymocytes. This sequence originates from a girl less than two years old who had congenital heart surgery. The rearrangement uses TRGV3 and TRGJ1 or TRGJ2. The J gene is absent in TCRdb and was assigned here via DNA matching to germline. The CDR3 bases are TGTGCCACCTGGGACAGGCCAAAGTATAAGAAACTCTTT. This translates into CATWDRPKYKKLF.